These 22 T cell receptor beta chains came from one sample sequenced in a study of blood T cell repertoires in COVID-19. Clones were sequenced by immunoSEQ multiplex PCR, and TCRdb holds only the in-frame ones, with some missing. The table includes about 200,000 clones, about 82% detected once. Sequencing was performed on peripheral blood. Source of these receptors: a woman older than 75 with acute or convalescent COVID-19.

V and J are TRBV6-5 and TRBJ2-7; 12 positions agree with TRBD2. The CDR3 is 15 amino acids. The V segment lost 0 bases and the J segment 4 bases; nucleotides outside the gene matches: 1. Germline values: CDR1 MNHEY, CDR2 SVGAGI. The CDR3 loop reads CASSYSGTSGYEQYF. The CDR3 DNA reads TGTGCCAGCAGTTACTCCGGGACTAGCGGGTACGAGCAGTACTTC.

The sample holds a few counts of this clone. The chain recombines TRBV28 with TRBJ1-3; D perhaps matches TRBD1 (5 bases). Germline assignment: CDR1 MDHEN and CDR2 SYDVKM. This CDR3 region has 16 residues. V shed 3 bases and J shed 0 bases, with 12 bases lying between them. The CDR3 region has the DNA TGTGCCAGCAGTTTCGGCCCGGGGGACTCTGGAAACACCATATATTTT. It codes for CASSFGPGDSGNTIYF.

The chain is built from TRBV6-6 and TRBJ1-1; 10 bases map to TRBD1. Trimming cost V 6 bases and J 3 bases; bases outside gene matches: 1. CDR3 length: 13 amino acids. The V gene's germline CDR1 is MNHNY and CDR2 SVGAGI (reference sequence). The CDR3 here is CASRDRGDTEAFF. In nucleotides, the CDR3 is TGTGCCAGCAGGGACAGGGGGGACACTGAAGCTTTCTTT.

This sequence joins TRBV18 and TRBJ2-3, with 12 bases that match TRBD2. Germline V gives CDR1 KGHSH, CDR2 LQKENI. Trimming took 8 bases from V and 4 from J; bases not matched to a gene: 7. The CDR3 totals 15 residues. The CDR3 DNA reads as TGTGCCAGCAAAGGACTAGCGGGAACTGCAGATACGCAGTATTTT. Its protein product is CASKGLAGTADTQYF.

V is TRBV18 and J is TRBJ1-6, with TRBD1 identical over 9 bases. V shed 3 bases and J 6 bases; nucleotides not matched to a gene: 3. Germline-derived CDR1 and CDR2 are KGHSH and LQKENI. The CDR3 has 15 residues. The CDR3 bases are TGTGCCAGCTCACCGACGACAGGGGGTAATTCACCCCTCCACTTT. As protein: CASSPTTGGNSPLHF.

In DNA form, the CDR3 reads TGTGCCAGCAGCCCCCGTCTAGCGGGGGCAGATACGCAGTATTTT. Residues: CASSPRLAGADTQYF. The chain couples TRBV11-3 to TRBJ2-3; 10 bases align to TRBD2. CDR3 length: 15 amino acids. After removal of 5 bases from V and 4 bases from J, the junction contained 6 bases not matched to a gene. Germline V gene lookup returns CDR1 SGHNT and CDR2 YENEEA.

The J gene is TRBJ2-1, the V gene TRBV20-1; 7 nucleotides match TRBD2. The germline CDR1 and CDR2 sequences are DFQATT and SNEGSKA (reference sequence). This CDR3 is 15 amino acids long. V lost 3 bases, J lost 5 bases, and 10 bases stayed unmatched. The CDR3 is CSASLGRGGDNEQFF. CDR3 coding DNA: TGCAGTGCTAGTCTGGGGAGGGGAGGTGACAATGAGCAGTTCTTC.

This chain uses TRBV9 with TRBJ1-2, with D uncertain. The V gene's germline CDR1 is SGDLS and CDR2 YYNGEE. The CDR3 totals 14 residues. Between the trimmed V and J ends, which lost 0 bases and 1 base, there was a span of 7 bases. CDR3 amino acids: CASSVEGSNYGYTF. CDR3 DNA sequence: TGTGCCAGCAGCGTAGAAGGGAGTAACTATGGCTACACCTTC.

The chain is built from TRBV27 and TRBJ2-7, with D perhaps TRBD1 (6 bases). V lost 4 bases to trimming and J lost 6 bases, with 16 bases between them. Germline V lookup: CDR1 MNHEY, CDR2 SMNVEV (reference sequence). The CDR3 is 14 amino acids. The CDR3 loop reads CASSSKTGVSEQYF. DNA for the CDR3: TGTGCCAGCAGTTCCAAGACAGGCGTCAGCGAGCAGTACTTC.

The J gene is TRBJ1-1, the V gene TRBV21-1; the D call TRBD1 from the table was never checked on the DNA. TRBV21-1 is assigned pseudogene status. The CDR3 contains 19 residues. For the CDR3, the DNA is TGTGCCAGCAGCAAAGGTACTTCCTTAGGGGCAGGGATGAACACTGAAGCTTTCTTT. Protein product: CASSKGTSLGAGMNTEAFF.

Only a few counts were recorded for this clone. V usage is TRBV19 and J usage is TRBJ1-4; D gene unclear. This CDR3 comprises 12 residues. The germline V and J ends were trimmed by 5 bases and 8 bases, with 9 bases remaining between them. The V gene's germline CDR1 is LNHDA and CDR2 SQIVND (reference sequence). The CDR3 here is CASSPEREKLFF. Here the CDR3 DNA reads TGTGCCAGTAGTCCAGAAAGAGAAAAACTGTTTTTT. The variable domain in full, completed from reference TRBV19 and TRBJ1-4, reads DGGITQSPKYLFRKEGQNVTLSCEQNLNHDAMYWYRQDPGQGLRLIYYSQIVNDFQKGDIAEGYSVSREKKESFPLTVTSAQKNPTAFYLCASSPEREKLFFGSGTQLSVL.

CDR3 bases: TGTGCCAGCAGCAAAGATCGGCGGTTCACTGAAGCTTTCTTT. Protein product: CASSKDRRFTEAFF. The genes are TRBV21-1 and TRBJ1-1. TRBV21-1 is recorded as a pseudogene. The CDR3 runs to 14 residues.

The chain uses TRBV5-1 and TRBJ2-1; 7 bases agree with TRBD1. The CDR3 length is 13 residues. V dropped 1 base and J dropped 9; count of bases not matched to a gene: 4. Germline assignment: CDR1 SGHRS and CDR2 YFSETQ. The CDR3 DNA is TGCGCCAGCAGCTTGTTGACAGGGACTGAGCAGTTCTTC. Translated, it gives CASSLLTGTEQFF. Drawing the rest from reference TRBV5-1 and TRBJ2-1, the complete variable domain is KAGVTQTPRYLIKTRGQQVTLSCSPISGHRSVSWYQQTPGQGLQFLFEYFSETQRNKGNFPGRFSGRQFSNSRSEMNVSTLELGDSALYLCASSLLTGTEQFFGPGTRLTVL.

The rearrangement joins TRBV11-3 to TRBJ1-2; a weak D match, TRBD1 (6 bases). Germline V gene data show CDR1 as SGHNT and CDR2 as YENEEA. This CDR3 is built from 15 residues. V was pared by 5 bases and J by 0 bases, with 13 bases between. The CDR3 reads CASSPATGSNYGYTF. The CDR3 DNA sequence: TGTGCCAGCAGCCCCGCCACAGGGTCTAACTATGGCTACACCTTC.

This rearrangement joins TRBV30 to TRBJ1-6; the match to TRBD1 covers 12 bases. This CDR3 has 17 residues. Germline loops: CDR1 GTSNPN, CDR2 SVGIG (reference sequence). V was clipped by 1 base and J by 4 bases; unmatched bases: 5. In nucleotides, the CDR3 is TGTGCCTGGAGTGCAGGGACAGGGGGCTTTTATAATTCACCCCTCCACTTT. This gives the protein CAWSAGTGGFYNSPLHF.

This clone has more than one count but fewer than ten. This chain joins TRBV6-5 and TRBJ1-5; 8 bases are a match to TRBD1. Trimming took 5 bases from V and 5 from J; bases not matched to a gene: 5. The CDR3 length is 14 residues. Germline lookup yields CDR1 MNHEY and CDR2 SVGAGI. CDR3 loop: CASSRTGRYQPQHF. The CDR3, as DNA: TGTGCCAGCAGTCGGACAGGGAGATATCAGCCCCAGCATTTT.

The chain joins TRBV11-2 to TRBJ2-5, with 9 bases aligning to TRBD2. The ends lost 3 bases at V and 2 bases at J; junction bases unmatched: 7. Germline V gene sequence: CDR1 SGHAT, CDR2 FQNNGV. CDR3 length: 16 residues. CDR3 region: CASSLGAGGIQETQYF. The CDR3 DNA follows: TGTGCCAGCAGCTTGGGAGCGGGAGGAATTCAAGAGACCCAGTACTTC.

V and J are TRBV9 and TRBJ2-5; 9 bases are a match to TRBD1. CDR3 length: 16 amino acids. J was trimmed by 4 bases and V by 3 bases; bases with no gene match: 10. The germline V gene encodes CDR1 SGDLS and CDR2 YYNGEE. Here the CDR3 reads CASSARGTGIGETQYF. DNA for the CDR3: TGTGCCAGCAGCGCCCGGGGGACAGGGATAGGAGAGACCCAGTACTTC.

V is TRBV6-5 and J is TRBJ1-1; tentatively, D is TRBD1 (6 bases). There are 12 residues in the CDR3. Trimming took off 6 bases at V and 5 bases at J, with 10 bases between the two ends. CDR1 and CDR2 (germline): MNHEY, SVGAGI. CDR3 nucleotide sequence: TGTGCCAGCAGGACCGGGACAACTGAAGCTTTCTTT. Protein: CASRTGTTEAFF.

CDR3 sequence: CASGSAPGGLWTGELFF. The CDR3 nucleotides are TGCGCCAGCGGATCGGCCCCAGGGGGGCTGTGGACCGGGGAGCTGTTTTTT. This chain uses TRBV5-1 with TRBJ2-2; TRBD1 is a possible D gene (7 bases). The CDR3 has 17 residues. The V end was cut by 7 bases, the J end by 5 bases, with 24 bases between. Germline V gene lookup returns CDR1 SGHRS and CDR2 YFSETQ. Combining the CDR3 with reference TRBV5-1 and TRBJ2-2 gives the whole variable domain KAGVTQTPRYLIKTRGQQVTLSCSPISGHRSVSWYQQTPGQGLQFLFEYFSETQRNKGNFPGRFSGRQFSNSRSEMNVSTLELGDSALYLCASGSAPGGLWTGELFFGEGSRLTVL.

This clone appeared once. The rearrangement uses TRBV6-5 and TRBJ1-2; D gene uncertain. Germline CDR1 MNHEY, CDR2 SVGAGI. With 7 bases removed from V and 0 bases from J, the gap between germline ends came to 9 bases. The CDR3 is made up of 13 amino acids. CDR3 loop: CASTDRANYGYTF. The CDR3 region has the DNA TGTGCCAGCACCGACCGGGCTAACTATGGCTACACCTTC.

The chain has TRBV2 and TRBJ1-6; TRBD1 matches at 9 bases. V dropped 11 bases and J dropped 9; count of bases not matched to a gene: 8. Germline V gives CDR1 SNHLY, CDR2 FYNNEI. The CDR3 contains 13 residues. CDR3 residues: CAGGTGRGSPLHF. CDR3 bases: TGTGCCGGGGGGACAGGGAGGGGTTCACCCCTCCACTTT. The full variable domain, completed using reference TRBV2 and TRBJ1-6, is EPEVTQTPSHQVTQMGQEVILRCVPISNHLYFYWYRQILGQKVEFLVSFYNNEISEKSEIFDDQFSVERPDGSNFTLKIRSTKLEDSAMYFCAGGTGRGSPLHFGNGTRLTVT.